A single sample gave rise to the 6 T cell receptor beta chains below, sequenced in a study of human T cells and chemical hapten exposure. Sample time point: pre-sensitization, week 0. Treatment reported: therapeutic diphenylcyclopropenone sensitization with weekly scalp DPC. From the RACE reads, TCRdb called clonotypes with MiXCR, one entry per CDR3 protein. The sample carries more than 150,000 distinct CDR3 sequences, 30% recorded once. The sequenced sample was whole blood, obtained in connection with sensitization to the hapten diphenylcyclopropenone (DPC). The origin of the receptors is a woman aged 25 to 39 with alopecia areata. Some clones in this sample may be carry-over from other donors' samples.

V gene TRBV7-2 combines with J gene TRBJ2-6; D possibly corresponds to TRBD1 (5 bases). This CDR3 comprises 16 residues. Germline V gene sequence: CDR1 SGHTA, CDR2 FQGNSA. Trimming pared 1 base from V and 2 bases from J, leaving 9 bases between. In DNA, the CDR3 is TGTGCCAGCAGCTTAGTCCCAGGGACTGGGGCCAACGTCCTGACTTTC. It encodes CASSLVPGTGANVLTF. The whole variable domain, remainder taken from reference TRBV7-2 and TRBJ2-6, is GAGVSQSPSNKVTEKGKDVELRCDPISGHTALYWYRQSLGQGLEFLIYFQGNSAPDKSGLPSDRFSAERTGGSVSTLTIQRTQQEDSAVYLCASSLVPGTGANVLTFGAGSRLTVL.

The rearrangement links TRBV10-1 to TRBJ2-4; D might be TRBD2 (6 bases). The germline V gene encodes CDR1 WNHNN and CDR2 SYGVQD (reference sequence). V was clipped by 0 bases and J by 1 base, with 25 bases between them. The length of the CDR3 is 21 residues. The CDR3 is CASSESMGRPRDRMAKNIQYF. Here the CDR3 DNA reads TGCGCCAGCAGTGAGTCTATGGGGAGGCCAAGGGATCGAATGGCCAAAAACATTCAGTACTTC.

This clonotype turned up a few times. The V and J genes are TRBV28 and TRBJ1-2; D perhaps matches TRBD1 (6 bases). The CDR3 has 12 residues. CDR1 is MDHEN, CDR2 SYDVKM, per germline. V was trimmed by 4 bases and J by 8 bases, leaving 11 bases between them. The CDR3 DNA sequence: TGTGCCAGCAGTTCACAGGGTCAGGGCTACACCTTC. Protein product: CASSSQGQGYTF.

The table lists this clonotype with a few counts. V and J are TRBV6-6 and TRBJ2-3, with D tentatively TRBD1 or TRBD2 (6 bases each). The ends were cut back, 0 bases at V and 6 bases at J, with 13 bases in the middle. Per germline, CDR1 MNHNY and CDR2 SVGAGI (reference sequence). The CDR3 contains 15 residues. In nucleotides, the CDR3 is TGTGCCAGCAGTTACTCGAGTCTGGGGGGCGATACGCAGTATTTT. This translates into CASSYSSLGGDTQYF.

This clonotype was detected once. The genes are TRBV6-5 and TRBJ2-5; weak D call: TRBD1 (6 bases). V was trimmed by 4 bases and J by 4 bases, leaving 13 bases between them. This CDR3 spans 14 amino acids. The germline V gene encodes CDR1 MNHEY and CDR2 SVGAGI. CDR3 sequence (DNA): TGTGCCAGCAGTTTGGACAGAGGGGGAGAGACCCAGTACTTC. Translating it yields CASSLDRGGETQYF.

The gene calls are TRBV20-1 and TRBJ1-5, with TRBD1 matching over 9 bases. V gave up 0 bases and J gave up 4 bases; unmatched junction bases: 7. The CDR3 loop spans 16 amino acids. The germline V gene has CDR1 DFQATT and CDR2 SNEGSKA (reference sequence). This chain's CDR3 is CSARDWGQGFNQPQHF. CDR3 DNA sequence: TGCAGTGCTAGAGACTGGGGACAGGGCTTTAATCAGCCCCAGCATTTT.